This T cell receptor (beta chain) was identified in a study of identical twins. Study-level results: Twin-shared out-of-frame alpha sequences were enriched for low generation probability.

On this clonotype: As yet, its antigen is unknown.

TCRdb re-called the 5' RACE reads with MiXCR, one entry per CDR3 protein. The table includes 600,000 to 800,000 distinct CDR3 sequences, 21% detected once. Germline V lookup: CDR1 DFQATT, CDR2 SNEGSKA (reference sequence). Losses at the gene ends were 6 bases for V and 1 base for J; bases not matched to a gene: 9. CDR3 length: 16 residues. The same specimen was also included in a second study, on T cells expressing NK-cell markers. Per that study: The sequencing cohort of eight donors included seven HCMV-seropositive individuals and one seronegative individual. The CD3+CD56-NKG2C+ fraction was also led by these clonotypes in several donors.

Sequencing input: PBMCs. The TCR was taken from a woman in her late teens or twenties in good health. V gene TRBV20-1 combines with J gene TRBJ2-1; 10 bases match TRBD2. The CDR3 spells CSAPPGSGRSYNEQFF. CDR3 nucleotides: TGCAGTGCCCCCCCCGGTAGCGGGAGGTCCTACAATGAGCAGTTCTTC.